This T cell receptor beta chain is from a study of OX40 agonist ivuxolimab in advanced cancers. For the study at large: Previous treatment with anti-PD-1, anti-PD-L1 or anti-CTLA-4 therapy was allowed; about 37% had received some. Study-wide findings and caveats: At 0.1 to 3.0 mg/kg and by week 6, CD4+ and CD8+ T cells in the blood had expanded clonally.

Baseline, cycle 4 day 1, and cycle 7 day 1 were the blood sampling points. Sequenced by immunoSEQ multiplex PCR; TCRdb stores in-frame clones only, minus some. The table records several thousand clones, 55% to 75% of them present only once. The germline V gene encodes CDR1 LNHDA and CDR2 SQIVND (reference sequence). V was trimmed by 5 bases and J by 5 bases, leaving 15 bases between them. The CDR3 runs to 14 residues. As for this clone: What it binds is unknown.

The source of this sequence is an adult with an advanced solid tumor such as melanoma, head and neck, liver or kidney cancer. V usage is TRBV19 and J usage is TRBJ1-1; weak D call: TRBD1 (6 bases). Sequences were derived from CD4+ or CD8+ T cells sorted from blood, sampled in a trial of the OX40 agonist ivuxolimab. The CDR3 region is CASSLPGGWTEAFF. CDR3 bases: TGTGCCAGTAGTCTACCGGGGGGCTGGACTGAAGCTTTCTTT. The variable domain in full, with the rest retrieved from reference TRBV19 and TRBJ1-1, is DGGITQSPKYLFRKEGQNVTLSCEQNLNHDAMYWYRQDPGQGLRLIYYSQIVNDFQKGDIAEGYSVSREKKESFPLTVTSAQKNPTAFYLCASSLPGGWTEAFFGQGTRLTVV.